Listed below are T cell receptor beta chains from one sample, sequenced in a study of blood T cell repertoires in COVID-19. The table came from immunoSEQ multiplex PCR; TCRdb's copy has only in-frame clones and leaves some out. In the table there are 250,000 or so clones, about 87% of which are singletons. The sequencing input was PBMCs or T cells enriched from blood (not recorded which). The source is a woman between 45 and 65 years old who had recovered from COVID-19. The CDR3 runs from the conserved cysteine through the conserved F or W. D genes are given only for firm matches. Part of the rows lack a size; the others show once, few, many or a class for expanded clones.

v_gene: TRBV3-1/TRBV3-2
abundance: NA
j_gene: TRBJ1-5
d_gene: NA
len: 14
CDR3nt: TGTGCCAGCAGCCCGGGACATAGCAATCAGCCCCAGCATTTT
CDR3aa: CASSPGHSNQPQHF

v_gene: TRBV28
abundance: few
j_gene: TRBJ1-4
d_gene: TRBD1
len: 15
CDR3nt: TGTGCCAGCAGCCCAGTGGGGACAGGGGTCGAAAAACTGTTTTTT
CDR3aa: CASSPVGTGVEKLFF

v_gene: TRBV12-5
abundance: NA
j_gene: TRBJ2-1
d_gene: NA
len: 11
CDR3nt: TGTGCTAGTGGTTTACAGCCTAGCCAGTTCTTC
CDR3aa: CASGLQPSQFF

v_gene: TRBV3-1/TRBV3-2
abundance: NA
j_gene: TRBJ2-7
d_gene: TRBD2
len: 14
CDR3nt: TGTGCCAGCAGCCCAACGTGGGAGGGAAACGAGCAGTACTTC
CDR3aa: CASSPTWEGNEQYF

v_gene: TRBV9
abundance: NA
j_gene: TRBJ2-5
d_gene: TRBD2
len: 15
CDR3nt: TGTGCCAGCAGCGTAGACCTAGCGGGCGCGGAGACCCAGTACTTC
CDR3aa: CASSVDLAGAETQYF

v_gene: TRBV12-5
abundance: NA
j_gene: TRBJ2-7
d_gene: NA
len: 12
CDR3nt: TGTGCTAGTGGTAGAGACTACTACGAGCAGTACTTC
CDR3aa: CASGRDYYEQYF

v_gene: TRBV18
abundance: NA
j_gene: TRBJ1-2
d_gene: TRBD1
len: 16
CDR3nt: TGTGCCAGCTCACCACCGGTTACAGGGGCCGACTATGGCTACACCTTC
CDR3aa: CASSPPVTGADYGYTF

v_gene: TRBV5-4
abundance: NA
j_gene: TRBJ2-5
d_gene: TRBD2
len: 15
CDR3nt: TGTGCCAGCAGCTTGCCTAGCGGGGTCCAAGAGACCCAGTACTTC
CDR3aa: CASSLPSGVQETQYF

v_gene: TRBV25-1
abundance: NA
j_gene: TRBJ1-5
d_gene: NA
len: 15
CDR3nt: TGTGCCAGCAGTGCGATTTTGGGGGGAAATCAGCCCCAGCATTTT
CDR3aa: CASSAILGGNQPQHF

v_gene: TRBV2
abundance: NA
j_gene: TRBJ1-1
d_gene: NA
len: 12
CDR3nt: TGTGCCAGCAGTGAAGGGGCAGTTGAAGCTTTCTTT
CDR3aa: CASSEGAVEAFF

v_gene: TRBV9
abundance: NA
j_gene: TRBJ2-3
d_gene: NA
len: 17
CDR3nt: TGTGCCAGCAGCGGTACTTCGACAGAAGGGCCTACAGATACGCAGTATTTT
CDR3aa: CASSGTSTEGPTDTQYF

v_gene: TRBV2
abundance: NA
j_gene: TRBJ2-3
d_gene: TRBD1
len: 14
CDR3nt: TGTGCCAGCTTACAGGGGTCTAGCACAGATACGCAGTATTTT
CDR3aa: CASLQGSSTDTQYF

v_gene: TRBV11-3
abundance: NA
j_gene: TRBJ2-1
d_gene: NA
len: 15
CDR3nt: TGTGCCAGCAGCTTGGGCGGAGGCACCTACAATGAGCAGTTCTTC
CDR3aa: CASSLGGGTYNEQFF

v_gene: TRBV29-1
abundance: NA
j_gene: TRBJ2-3
d_gene: NA
len: 11
CDR3nt: TGCAGCGCCGATACTGAGCATACGCAGTATTTT
CDR3aa: CSADTEHTQYF

v_gene: TRBV18
abundance: NA
j_gene: TRBJ2-7
d_gene: NA
len: 13
CDR3nt: TGTGCCAGCTCAAAGGGGTTTCCCTACGAGCAGTACTTC
CDR3aa: CASSKGFPYEQYF

v_gene: TRBV10-2
abundance: NA
j_gene: TRBJ1-1
d_gene: NA
len: 13
CDR3nt: TGCGCCAGCAGTGATCCTGTGAGCACTGAAGCTTTCTTT
CDR3aa: CASSDPVSTEAFF

v_gene: TRBV19
abundance: NA
j_gene: TRBJ2-7
d_gene: NA
len: 14
CDR3nt: TGTGCCAGTAGTCCCCGCGTCTATTCCTACGAGCAGTACTTC
CDR3aa: CASSPRVYSYEQYF

v_gene: TRBV5-1
abundance: NA
j_gene: TRBJ2-1
d_gene: TRBD2
len: 17
CDR3nt: TGCGCCAGCAGCCCCATGGGGGGGACTAGCGGAAACAATGAGCAGTTCTTC
CDR3aa: CASSPMGGTSGNNEQFF

v_gene: TRBV2
abundance: NA
j_gene: TRBJ1-2
d_gene: TRBD1
len: 13
CDR3nt: TGTGCCAGCAGTGAGAGGGGGCTAGGAGGCTACACCTTC
CDR3aa: CASSERGLGGYTF

v_gene: TRBV5-4
abundance: few
j_gene: TRBJ1-1
d_gene: TRBD1
len: 16
CDR3nt: TGTGCCAGCAGCCCAGGACAGGGGGGTATGAACACTGAAGCTTTCTTT
CDR3aa: CASSPGQGGMNTEAFF

v_gene: TRBV27
abundance: NA
j_gene: TRBJ1-6
d_gene: TRBD1
len: 16
CDR3nt: TGTGCCAGCAGGCACCTTGTAGGGGGCGCGAATTCACCCCTCCACTTT
CDR3aa: CASRHLVGGANSPLHF

v_gene: TRBV9
abundance: NA
j_gene: TRBJ2-2
d_gene: TRBD1
len: 15
CDR3nt: TGTGCCAGCAGTATACAGGGGGCTACTACCGGGGAGCTGTTTTTT
CDR3aa: CASSIQGATTGELFF

v_gene: TRBV18
abundance: once
j_gene: TRBJ2-1
d_gene: NA
len: 15
CDR3nt: TGTGCCAGCTCACCACCGGCAGGTGGCCGCTATGAGCAGTTCTTC
CDR3aa: CASSPPAGGRYEQFF

v_gene: TRBV9
abundance: NA
j_gene: TRBJ2-3
d_gene: NA
len: 14
CDR3nt: TGTGCCAGCAGCGTAGTAGCTAGCACAGATACGCAGTATTTT
CDR3aa: CASSVVASTDTQYF

v_gene: TRBV27
abundance: NA
j_gene: TRBJ2-3
d_gene: NA
len: 13
CDR3nt: TGTGCCAGCACGACTTTCCGCACAGATACGCAGTATTTT
CDR3aa: CASTTFRTDTQYF

v_gene: TRBV18
abundance: NA
j_gene: TRBJ1-5
d_gene: TRBD1
len: 15
CDR3nt: TGTGCCAGCTCCGGGACAGGGGGGGACAATCAGCCCCAGCATTTT
CDR3aa: CASSGTGGDNQPQHF

v_gene: TRBV7-2
abundance: NA
j_gene: TRBJ1-4
d_gene: NA
len: 14
CDR3nt: TGTGCCAGCAGCCCTGCGGCCGGGGGAGGAAAACTGTTTTTT
CDR3aa: CASSPAAGGGKLFF

v_gene: TRBV19
abundance: NA
j_gene: TRBJ1-4
d_gene: NA
len: 17
CDR3nt: TGTGCCAGTAGTATAGAGGACAGAATTGCAACTAATGAAAAACTGTTTTTT
CDR3aa: CASSIEDRIATNEKLFF

v_gene: TRBV4-1
abundance: few
j_gene: TRBJ2-7
d_gene: NA
len: 16
CDR3nt: TGCGCCAGCAGCCAAGGTTGGGGTAGGGAGTTATACGAGCAGTACTTC
CDR3aa: CASSQGWGRELYEQYF

v_gene: TRBV7-2
abundance: NA
j_gene: TRBJ2-7
d_gene: TRBD2
len: 15
CDR3nt: TGTGCCAGCAGCTTAGCCCCGGGAGGAACCTACGAGCAGTACTTC
CDR3aa: CASSLAPGGTYEQYF

v_gene: TRBV7-2
abundance: NA
j_gene: TRBJ2-7
d_gene: NA
len: 13
CDR3nt: TGTGCCAGCAGCTTCAGTCAGGGGTCCGAGCAGTACTTC
CDR3aa: CASSFSQGSEQYF

v_gene: TRBV18
abundance: once
j_gene: TRBJ1-6
d_gene: NA
len: 15
CDR3nt: TGTGCCAGCTCCCCCGGGACACTTAATAATTCACCCCTCCACTTT
CDR3aa: CASSPGTLNNSPLHF